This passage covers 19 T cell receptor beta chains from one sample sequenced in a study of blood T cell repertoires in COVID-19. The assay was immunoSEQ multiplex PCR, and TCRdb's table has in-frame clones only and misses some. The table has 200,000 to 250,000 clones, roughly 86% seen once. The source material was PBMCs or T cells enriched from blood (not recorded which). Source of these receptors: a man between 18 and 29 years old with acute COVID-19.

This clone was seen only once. This CDR3 is CASSFDWASSYNEQFF. The CDR3 DNA sequence: TGTGCCAGTAGCTTCGATTGGGCGAGCTCCTACAATGAGCAGTTCTTC. This chain joins TRBV19 and TRBJ2-1; D not certain. CDR1 is LNHDA, CDR2 SQIVND, per germline (reference sequence). Trimming cost V 6 bases and J 0 bases, with 15 bases left between them. The CDR3 contains 16 residues.

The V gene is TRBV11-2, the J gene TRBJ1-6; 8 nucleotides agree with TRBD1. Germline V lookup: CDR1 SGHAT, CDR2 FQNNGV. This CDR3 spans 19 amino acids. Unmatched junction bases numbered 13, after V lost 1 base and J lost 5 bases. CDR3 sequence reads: CASSLVVSLLDRDNSPLHF. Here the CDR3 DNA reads TGTGCCAGCAGCTTAGTGGTATCCCTCCTGGACAGGGATAATTCACCCCTCCACTTT.

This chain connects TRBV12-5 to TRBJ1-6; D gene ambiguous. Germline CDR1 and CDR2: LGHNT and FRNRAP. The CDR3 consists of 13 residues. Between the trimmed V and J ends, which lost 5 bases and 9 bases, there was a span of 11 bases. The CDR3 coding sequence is TGTGCTAGTGGTATGGATTCCCGTTCACCCCTCCACTTT. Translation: CASGMDSRSPLHF.

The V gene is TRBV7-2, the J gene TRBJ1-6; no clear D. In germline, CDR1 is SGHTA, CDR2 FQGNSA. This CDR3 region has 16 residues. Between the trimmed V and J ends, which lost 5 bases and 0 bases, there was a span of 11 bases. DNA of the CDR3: TGTGCCAGCAGCCCGCCTTCGGGCTCCTATAATTCACCCCTCCACTTT. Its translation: CASSPPSGSYNSPLHF.

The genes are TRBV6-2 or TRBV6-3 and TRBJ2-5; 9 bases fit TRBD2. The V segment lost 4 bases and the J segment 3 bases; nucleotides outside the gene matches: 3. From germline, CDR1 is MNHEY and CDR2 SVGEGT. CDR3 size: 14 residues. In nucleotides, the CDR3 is TGTGCCAGCAGTTTATTAGCGGGAGAAGAGACCCAGTACTTC. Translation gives CASSLLAGEETQYF.

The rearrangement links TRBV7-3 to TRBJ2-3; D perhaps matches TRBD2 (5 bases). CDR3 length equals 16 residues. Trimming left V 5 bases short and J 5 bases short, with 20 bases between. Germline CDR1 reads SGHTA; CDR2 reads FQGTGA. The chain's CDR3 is CASSPGLSDAQDTQYF. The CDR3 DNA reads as TGTGCCAGCAGCCCCGGACTGTCGGACGCACAAGATACGCAGTATTTT.

The CDR3: CASSFGDTSSYEQYF. DNA for the CDR3: TGTGCCAGCAGTTTTGGGGACACCAGCTCCTACGAGCAGTACTTC. The V and J genes are TRBV28 and TRBJ2-7, with a tentative D call TRBD1 (6 bases). V dropped 3 bases and J dropped 0 bases, with 12 bases sitting between them. CDR1 and CDR2 from the germline V gene are MDHEN and SYDVKM. The CDR3 length is 15 residues.

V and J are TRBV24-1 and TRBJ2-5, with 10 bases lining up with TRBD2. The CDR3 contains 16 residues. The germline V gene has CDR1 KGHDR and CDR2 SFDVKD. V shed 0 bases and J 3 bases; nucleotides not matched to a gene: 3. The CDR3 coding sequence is TGTGCCACCAGTGATTTGGGGCTAGCGGGAGAAGAGACCCAGTACTTC. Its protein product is CATSDLGLAGEETQYF.

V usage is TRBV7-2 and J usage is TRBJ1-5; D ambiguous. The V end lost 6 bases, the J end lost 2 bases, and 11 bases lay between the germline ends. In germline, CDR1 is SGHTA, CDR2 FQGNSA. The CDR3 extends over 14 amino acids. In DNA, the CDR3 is TGTGCCAGCAGTCTCCAAACGGGCAATCAGCCCCAGCATTTT. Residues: CASSLQTGNQPQHF.

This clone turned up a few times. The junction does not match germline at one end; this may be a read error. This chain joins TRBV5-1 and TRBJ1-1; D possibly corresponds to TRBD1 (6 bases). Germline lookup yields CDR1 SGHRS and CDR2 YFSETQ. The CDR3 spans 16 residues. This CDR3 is CASSQDREVPNAEAFF. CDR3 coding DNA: TGCGCCAGCAGCCAGGACAGAGAAGTTCCGAACGCTGAAGCTTTCTTT.

The CDR3 DNA sequence: TGCGCCAGCAGCTTGGGGGCCATCTACGAGCAGTACTTC. This translates into CASSLGAIYEQYF. The J gene is TRBJ2-7, the V gene TRBV5-1; no clear D gene. Germline V CDR1 and CDR2: SGHRS, YFSETQ. The length of the CDR3 is 13 residues. Trimming removed 0 bases from V and 3 bases from J, with 7 bases in between. The whole variable domain, remainder taken from reference TRBV5-1 and TRBJ2-7, is KAGVTQTPRYLIKTRGQQVTLSCSPISGHRSVSWYQQTPGQGLQFLFEYFSETQRNKGNFPGRFSGRQFSNSRSEMNVSTLELGDSALYLCASSLGAIYEQYFGPGTRLTVT.

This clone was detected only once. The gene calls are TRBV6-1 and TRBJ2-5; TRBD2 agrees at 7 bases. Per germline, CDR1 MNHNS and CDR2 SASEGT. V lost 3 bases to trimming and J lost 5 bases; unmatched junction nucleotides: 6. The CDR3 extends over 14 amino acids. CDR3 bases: TGTGCCAGCAGTGAGGGGGGGTTCGGGGAGACCCAGTACTTC. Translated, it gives CASSEGGFGETQYF.

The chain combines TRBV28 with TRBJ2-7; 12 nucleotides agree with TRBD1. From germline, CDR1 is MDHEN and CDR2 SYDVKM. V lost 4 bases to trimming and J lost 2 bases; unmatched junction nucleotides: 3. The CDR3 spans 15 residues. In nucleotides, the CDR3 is TGTGCCAGCAGTTCGGGACAGGGGGCCCCCTACGAGCAGTACTTC. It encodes CASSSGQGAPYEQYF.

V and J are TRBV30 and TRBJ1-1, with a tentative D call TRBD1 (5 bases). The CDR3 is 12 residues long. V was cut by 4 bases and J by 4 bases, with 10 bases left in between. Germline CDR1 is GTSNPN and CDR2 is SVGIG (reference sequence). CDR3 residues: CAWTWQGTEAFF. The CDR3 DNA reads TGTGCCTGGACCTGGCAGGGCACTGAAGCTTTCTTT.

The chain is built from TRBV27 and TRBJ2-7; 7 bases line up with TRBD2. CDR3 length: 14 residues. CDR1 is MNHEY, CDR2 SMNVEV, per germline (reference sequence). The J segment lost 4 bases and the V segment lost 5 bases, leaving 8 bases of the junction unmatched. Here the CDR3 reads CASSDGTTGYEQYF. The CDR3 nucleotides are TGTGCCAGCAGTGACGGGACTACAGGATACGAGCAGTACTTC.

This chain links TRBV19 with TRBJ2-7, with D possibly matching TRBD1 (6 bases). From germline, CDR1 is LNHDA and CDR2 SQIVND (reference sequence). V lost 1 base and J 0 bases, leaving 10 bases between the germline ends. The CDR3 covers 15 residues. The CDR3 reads CASSIGVGASYEQYF. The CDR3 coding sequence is TGTGCCAGTAGTATAGGGGTGGGGGCCTCCTACGAGCAGTACTTC. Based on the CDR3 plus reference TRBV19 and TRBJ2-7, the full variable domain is DGGITQSPKYLFRKEGQNVTLSCEQNLNHDAMYWYRQDPGQGLRLIYYSQIVNDFQKGDIAEGYSVSREKKESFPLTVTSAQKNPTAFYLCASSIGVGASYEQYFGPGTRLTVT.

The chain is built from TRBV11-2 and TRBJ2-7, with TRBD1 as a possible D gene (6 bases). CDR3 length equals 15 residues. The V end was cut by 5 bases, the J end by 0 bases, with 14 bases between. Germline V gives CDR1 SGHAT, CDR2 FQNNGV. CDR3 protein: CASSATGSPSYEQYF. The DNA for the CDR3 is TGTGCCAGCAGCGCAACAGGGTCCCCCTCCTACGAGCAGTACTTC.

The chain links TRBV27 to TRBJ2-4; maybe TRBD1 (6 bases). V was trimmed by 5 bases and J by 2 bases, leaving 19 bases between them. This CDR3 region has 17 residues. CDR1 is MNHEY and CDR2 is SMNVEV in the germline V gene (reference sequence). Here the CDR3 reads CASSERTRGLTKNIQYF. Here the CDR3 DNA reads TGTGCCAGCAGTGAGCGGACCAGGGGATTAACCAAAAACATTCAGTACTTC.

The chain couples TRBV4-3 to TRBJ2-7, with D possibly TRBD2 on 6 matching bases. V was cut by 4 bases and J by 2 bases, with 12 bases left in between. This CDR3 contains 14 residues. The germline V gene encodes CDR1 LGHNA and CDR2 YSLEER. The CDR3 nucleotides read TGCGCCAGCAGCCCCGCCGGGACTGCCTACGAGCAGTACTTC. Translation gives CASSPAGTAYEQYF.